This entry lists 10 T cell receptor beta chains sequenced from one sample in a study of blood T cell repertoires in COVID-19. The method was immunoSEQ multiplex PCR; TCRdb's version includes in-frame clones alone and lacks a portion of them. The sample contains about 140,000 clones, around 88% of which appear only once. The sample comprised peripheral blood. These receptors were taken from a woman aged 55-69 years with acute or convalescent COVID-19.

This clone appeared a single time. This chain uses TRBV29-1 with TRBJ1-4; 7 positions agree with TRBD1. The CDR3 runs to 18 residues. Trimming cost V 6 bases and J 2 bases; bases outside gene matches: 18. The germline V gene encodes CDR1 SQVTM and CDR2 ANQGSEA. Written as DNA, the CDR3 is TGCAGCGTCTATTTGACGGGACAGCCAAAAGGCACTAATGAAAAACTGTTTTTT. It is translated as CSVYLTGQPKGTNEKLFF.

The genes are TRBV15 and TRBJ2-7; D is perhaps TRBD1 (6 bases). From germline, CDR1 is LNHNV and CDR2 YYDKDF (reference sequence). The CDR3 contains 14 residues. Trimming cost V 8 bases and J 0 bases, with 14 bases left between them. The CDR3, as DNA: TGTGCCACCGCTCGAGACAGGTCCTCCTACGAGCAGTACTTC. It encodes CATARDRSSYEQYF. Drawing the rest from reference TRBV15 and TRBJ2-7, the complete variable domain is DAMVIQNPRYQVTQFGKPVTLSCSQTLNHNVMYWYQQKSSQAPKLLFHYYDKDFNNEADTPDNFQSRRPNTSFCFLDIRSPGLGDTAMYLCATARDRSSYEQYFGPGTRLTVT.

This clone was seen once. This chain connects TRBV28 to TRBJ1-1, with D hard to call. V lost 8 bases, J lost 5 bases, and 15 bases lay in between. Germline CDR1 reads MDHEN; CDR2 reads SYDVKM. The CDR3 contains 13 residues. This chain's CDR3 is CASGYLGRTEAFF. The DNA of the CDR3 is TGTGCCAGCGGTTATTTAGGGAGAACTGAAGCTTTCTTT.

J is TRBJ2-1 and V is TRBV3-1 (or the pseudogene TRBV3-2), with a tentative D call TRBD2 (6 bases). Germline-derived CDR1 and CDR2 are LGHDT and YNNKEL (reference sequence). V dropped 4 bases and J dropped 8 bases, with 12 bases sitting between them. CDR3 length: 13 residues. CDR3 coding DNA: TGTGCCAGCAGCCCCCCCGGAGGGGATGAGCAGTTCTTC. It codes for CASSPPGGDEQFF.

This clone came up once. V gene TRBV5-1 combines with J gene TRBJ2-6; 8 nucleotides agree with TRBD1. CDR3 length equals 17 residues. The trim removed 3 bases at V and 1 base at J, leaving 6 bases unmatched. CDR1 is SGHRS and CDR2 is YFSETQ in the germline V gene. DNA of the CDR3: TGCGCCAGCAGCTCAGGACAGGGCTTATCTGGGGCCAACGTCCTGACTTTC. This codes for CASSSGQGLSGANVLTF.

This chain uses TRBV28 with TRBJ2-5; D is unresolved. The V gene's germline CDR1 is MDHEN and CDR2 SYDVKM. Between the trimmed V and J ends, which lost 8 bases and 7 bases, there was a span of 17 bases. The CDR3 extends over 13 amino acids. CDR3 loop: CASSPGVLGTQYF. The DNA of the CDR3 is TGTGCCAGCTCCCCTGGAGTGCTCGGGACCCAGTACTTC.

This sequence joins TRBV5-1 and TRBJ2-5, with D perhaps TRBD2 (5 bases). V shed 4 bases and J shed 4 bases, with 14 bases lying between them. The CDR3 is made up of 14 amino acids. Per the germline V gene, CDR1 is SGHRS and CDR2 is YFSETQ. CDR3 bases: TGCGCCAGCAGCCCAGCTGGAGGCACAGAGACCCAGTACTTC. This translates into CASSPAGGTETQYF.

In its sample, this clone was seen once. V usage is TRBV4-1 and J usage is TRBJ1-4; 7 positions agree with TRBD1. Germline values: CDR1 MGHRA, CDR2 YSYEKL. Germline trimming cut 3 bases from V and 6 bases from J; bases unmatched to any gene: 7. The CDR3 loop spans 15 amino acids. This chain's CDR3 is CASSQVGQVDEKLFF. The CDR3 DNA reads TGCGCCAGCAGCCAGGTCGGACAGGTCGATGAAAAACTGTTTTTT.

This clone appeared a single time. This sequence joins TRBV7-2 and TRBJ1-2; D is ambiguous. The CDR3 is 15 amino acids. Per germline, CDR1 SGHTA and CDR2 FQGNSA. V gave up 6 bases and J gave up 4 bases, with 18 bases separating them. CDR3 protein: CASRLTSGAAYGYTF. Here the CDR3 DNA reads TGTGCCAGCAGACTCACAAGCGGCGCTGCCTATGGCTACACCTTC.

The chain couples TRBV11-2 to TRBJ1-1; 7 bases are shared with TRBD1. Trimming removed 0 bases from V and 5 bases from J; junction bases left unmatched: 3. CDR1 and CDR2 from the germline V gene are SGHAT and FQNNGV. This CDR3 has 14 amino acids. The CDR3, as DNA: TGTGCCAGCAGCTTAGAAGGGGGCCTGACTGAAGCTTTCTTT. This gives the protein CASSLEGGLTEAFF.